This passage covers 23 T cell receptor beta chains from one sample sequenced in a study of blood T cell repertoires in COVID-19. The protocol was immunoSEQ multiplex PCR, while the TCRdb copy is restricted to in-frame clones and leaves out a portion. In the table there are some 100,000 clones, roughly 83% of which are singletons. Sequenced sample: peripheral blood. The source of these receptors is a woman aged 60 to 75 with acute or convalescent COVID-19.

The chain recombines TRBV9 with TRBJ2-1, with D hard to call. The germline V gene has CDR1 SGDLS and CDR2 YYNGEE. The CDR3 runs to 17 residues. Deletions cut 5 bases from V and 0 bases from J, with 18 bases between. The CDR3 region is CASRAPGSGGSYNEQFF. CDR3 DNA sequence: TGTGCCAGCAGAGCGCCCGGTTCTGGTGGCTCCTACAATGAGCAGTTCTTC. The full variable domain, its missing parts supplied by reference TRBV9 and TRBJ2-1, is DSGVTQTPKHLITATGQRVTLRCSPRSGDLSVYWYQQSLDQGLQFLIQYYNGEERAKGNILERFSAQQFPDLHSELNLSSLELGDSALYFCASRAPGSGGSYNEQFFGPGTRLTVL.

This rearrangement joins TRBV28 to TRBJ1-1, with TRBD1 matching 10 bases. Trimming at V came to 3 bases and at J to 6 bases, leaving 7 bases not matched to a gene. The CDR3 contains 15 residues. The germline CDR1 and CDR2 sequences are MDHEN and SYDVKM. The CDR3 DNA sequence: TGTGCCAGCAGTTTCTTGGGACAGGGGTTCTCTGAAGCTTTCTTT. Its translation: CASSFLGQGFSEAFF.

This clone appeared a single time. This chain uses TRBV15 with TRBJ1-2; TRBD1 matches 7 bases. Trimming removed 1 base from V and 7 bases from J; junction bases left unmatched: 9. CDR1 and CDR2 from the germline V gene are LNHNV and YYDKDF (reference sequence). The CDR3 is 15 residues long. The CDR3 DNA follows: TGTGCCACCAGCAGAGCAGAGACAGGGTCAGGTGGCTACACCTTC. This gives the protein CATSRAETGSGGYTF.

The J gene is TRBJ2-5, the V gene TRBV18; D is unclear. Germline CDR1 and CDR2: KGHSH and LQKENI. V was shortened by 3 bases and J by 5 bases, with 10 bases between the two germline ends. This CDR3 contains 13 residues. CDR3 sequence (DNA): TGTGCCAGCTCACCGGGCCTTTCTGAGACCCAGTACTTC. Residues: CASSPGLSETQYF.

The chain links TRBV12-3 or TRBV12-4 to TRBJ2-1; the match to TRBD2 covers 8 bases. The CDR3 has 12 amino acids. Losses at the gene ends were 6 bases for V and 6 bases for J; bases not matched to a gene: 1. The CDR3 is CASRAGGNEQFF. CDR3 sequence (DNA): TGTGCCAGCAGGGCGGGGGGCAATGAGCAGTTCTTC.

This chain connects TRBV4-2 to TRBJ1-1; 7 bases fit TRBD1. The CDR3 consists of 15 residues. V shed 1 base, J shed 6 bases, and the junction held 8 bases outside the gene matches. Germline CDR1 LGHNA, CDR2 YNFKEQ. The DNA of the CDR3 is TGTGCCAGCAGCCAAGTAGGAGACAGGGACGCTGAAGCTTTCTTT. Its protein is CASSQVGDRDAEAFF.

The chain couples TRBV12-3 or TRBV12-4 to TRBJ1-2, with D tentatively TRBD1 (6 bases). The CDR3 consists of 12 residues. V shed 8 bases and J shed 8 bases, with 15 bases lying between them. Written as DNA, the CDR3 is TGTGCCAGCGCCAGGACAGTAGAAGGCTACACCTTC. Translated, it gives CASARTVEGYTF.

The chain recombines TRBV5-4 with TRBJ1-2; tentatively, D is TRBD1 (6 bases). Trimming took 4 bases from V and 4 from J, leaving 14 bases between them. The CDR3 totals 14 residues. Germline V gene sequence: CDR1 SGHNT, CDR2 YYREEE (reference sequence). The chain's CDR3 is CASSQGGGRYGYTF. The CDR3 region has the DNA TGTGCCAGCAGCCAAGGTGGGGGCCGCTATGGCTACACCTTC.

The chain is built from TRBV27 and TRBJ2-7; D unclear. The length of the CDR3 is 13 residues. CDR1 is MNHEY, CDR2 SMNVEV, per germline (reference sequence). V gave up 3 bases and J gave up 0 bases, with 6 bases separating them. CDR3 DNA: TGTGCCAGCAGTTTTTCAGGCTCCTACGAGCAGTACTTC. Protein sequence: CASSFSGSYEQYF.

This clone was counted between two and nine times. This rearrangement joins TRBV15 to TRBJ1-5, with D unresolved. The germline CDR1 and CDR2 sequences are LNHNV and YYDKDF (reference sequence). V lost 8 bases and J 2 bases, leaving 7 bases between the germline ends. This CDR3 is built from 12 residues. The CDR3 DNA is TGTGCCACCTCCTACGGCAATCAGCCCCAGCATTTT. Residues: CATSYGNQPQHF.

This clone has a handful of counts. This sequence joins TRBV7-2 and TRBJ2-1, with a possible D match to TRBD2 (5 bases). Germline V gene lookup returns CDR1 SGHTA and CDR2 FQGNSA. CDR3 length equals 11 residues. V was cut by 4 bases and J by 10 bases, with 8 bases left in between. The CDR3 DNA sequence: TGTGCCAGCAGCTCGGGATTGGAGCAGTTCTTC. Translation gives CASSSGLEQFF.

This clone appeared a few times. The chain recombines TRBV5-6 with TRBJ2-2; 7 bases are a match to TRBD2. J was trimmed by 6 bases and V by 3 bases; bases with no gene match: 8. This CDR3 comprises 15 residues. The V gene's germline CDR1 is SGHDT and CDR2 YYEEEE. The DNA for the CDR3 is TGTGCCAGCAGCTACGCCGGGACTAAAGCCGGGGAGCTGTTTTTT. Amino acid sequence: CASSYAGTKAGELFF.

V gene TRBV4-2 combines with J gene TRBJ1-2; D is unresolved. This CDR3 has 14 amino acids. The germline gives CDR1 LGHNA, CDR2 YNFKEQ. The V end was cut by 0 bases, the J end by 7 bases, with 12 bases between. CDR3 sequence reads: CASSQDRQVSGYTF. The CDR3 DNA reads TGTGCCAGCAGCCAAGATAGGCAGGTCTCTGGCTACACCTTC.

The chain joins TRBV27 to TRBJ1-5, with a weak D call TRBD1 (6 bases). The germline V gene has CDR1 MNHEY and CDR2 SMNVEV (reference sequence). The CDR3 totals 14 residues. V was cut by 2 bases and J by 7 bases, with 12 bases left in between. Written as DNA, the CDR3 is TGTGCCAGCAGTTTAGCAGGGGTAGGACAGCCCCAGCATTTT. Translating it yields CASSLAGVGQPQHF.

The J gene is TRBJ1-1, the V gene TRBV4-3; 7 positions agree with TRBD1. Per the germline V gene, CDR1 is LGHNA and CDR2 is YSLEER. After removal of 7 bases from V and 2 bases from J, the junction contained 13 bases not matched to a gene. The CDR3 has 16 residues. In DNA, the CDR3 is TGCGCCAGCACCACAGGGGCGAATTACGACAACACTGAAGCTTTCTTT. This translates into CASTTGANYDNTEAFF.

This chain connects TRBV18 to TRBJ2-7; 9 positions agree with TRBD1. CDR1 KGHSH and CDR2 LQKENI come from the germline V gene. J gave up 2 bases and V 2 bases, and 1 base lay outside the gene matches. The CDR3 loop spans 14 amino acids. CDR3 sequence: CASSPGTGTYEQYF. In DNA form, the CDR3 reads TGTGCCAGCTCACCAGGGACAGGGACCTACGAGCAGTACTTC. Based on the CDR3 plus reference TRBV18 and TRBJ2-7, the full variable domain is NAGVMQNPRHLVRRRGQEARLRCSPMKGHSHVYWYRQLPEEGLKFMVYLQKENIIDESGMPKERFSAEFPKEGPSILRIQQVVRGDSAAYFCASSPGTGTYEQYFGPGTRLTVT.

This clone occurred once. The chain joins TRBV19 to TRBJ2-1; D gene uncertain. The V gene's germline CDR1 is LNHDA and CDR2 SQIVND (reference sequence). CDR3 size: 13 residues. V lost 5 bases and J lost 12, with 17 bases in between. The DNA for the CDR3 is TGTGCCAGTAGTCCCCGGTTGTCCATCGTGCAGTTCTTC. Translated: CASSPRLSIVQFF.

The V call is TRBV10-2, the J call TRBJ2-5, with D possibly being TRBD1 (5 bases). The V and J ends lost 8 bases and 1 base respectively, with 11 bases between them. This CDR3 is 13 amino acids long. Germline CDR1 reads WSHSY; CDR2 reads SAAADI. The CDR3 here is CASPRQTQETQYF. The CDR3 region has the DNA TGCGCCAGCCCCAGACAGACCCAAGAGACCCAGTACTTC.

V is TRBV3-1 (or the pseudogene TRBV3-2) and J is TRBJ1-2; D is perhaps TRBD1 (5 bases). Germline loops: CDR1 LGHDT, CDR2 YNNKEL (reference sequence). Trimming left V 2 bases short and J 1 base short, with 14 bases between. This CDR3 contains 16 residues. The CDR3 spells CASSQKGSGGNYGYTF. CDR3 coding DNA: TGTGCCAGCAGCCAAAAAGGGTCGGGGGGTAACTATGGCTACACCTTC.

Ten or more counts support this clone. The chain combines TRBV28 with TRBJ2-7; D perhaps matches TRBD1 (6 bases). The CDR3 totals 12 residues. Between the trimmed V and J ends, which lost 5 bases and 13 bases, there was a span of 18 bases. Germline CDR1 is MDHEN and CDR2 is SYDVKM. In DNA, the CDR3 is TGTGCCAGCAGTCCCCCCAGGGGACCCATATACTTC. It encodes CASSPPRGPIYF.

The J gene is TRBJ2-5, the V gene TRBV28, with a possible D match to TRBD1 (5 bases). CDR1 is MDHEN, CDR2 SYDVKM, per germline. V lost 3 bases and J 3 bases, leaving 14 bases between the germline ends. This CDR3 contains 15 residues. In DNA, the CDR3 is TGTGCCAGCAGTTTCACGACAGCGCGGAAAGAGACCCAGTACTTC. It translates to CASSFTTARKETQYF. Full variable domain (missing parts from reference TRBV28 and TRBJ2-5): DVKVTQSSRYLVKRTGEKVFLECVQDMDHENMFWYRQDPGLGLRLIYFSYDVKMKEKGDIPEGYSVSREKKERFSLILESASTNQTSMYLCASSFTTARKETQYFGPGTRLLVL.

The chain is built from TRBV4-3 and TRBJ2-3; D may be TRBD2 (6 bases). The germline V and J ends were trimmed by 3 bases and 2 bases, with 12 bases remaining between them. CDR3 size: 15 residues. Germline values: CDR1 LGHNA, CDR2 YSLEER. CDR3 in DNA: TGCGCCAGCAGCCATGGGAGGCGTTCCACAGATACGCAGTATTTT. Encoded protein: CASSHGRRSTDTQYF.

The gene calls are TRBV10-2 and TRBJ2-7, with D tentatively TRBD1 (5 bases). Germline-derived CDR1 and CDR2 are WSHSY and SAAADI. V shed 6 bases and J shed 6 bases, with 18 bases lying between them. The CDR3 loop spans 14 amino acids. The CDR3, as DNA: TGCGCCAGCAGCAGGGTTCAAGTTCGGGCCGAGCAGTACTTC. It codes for CASSRVQVRAEQYF.